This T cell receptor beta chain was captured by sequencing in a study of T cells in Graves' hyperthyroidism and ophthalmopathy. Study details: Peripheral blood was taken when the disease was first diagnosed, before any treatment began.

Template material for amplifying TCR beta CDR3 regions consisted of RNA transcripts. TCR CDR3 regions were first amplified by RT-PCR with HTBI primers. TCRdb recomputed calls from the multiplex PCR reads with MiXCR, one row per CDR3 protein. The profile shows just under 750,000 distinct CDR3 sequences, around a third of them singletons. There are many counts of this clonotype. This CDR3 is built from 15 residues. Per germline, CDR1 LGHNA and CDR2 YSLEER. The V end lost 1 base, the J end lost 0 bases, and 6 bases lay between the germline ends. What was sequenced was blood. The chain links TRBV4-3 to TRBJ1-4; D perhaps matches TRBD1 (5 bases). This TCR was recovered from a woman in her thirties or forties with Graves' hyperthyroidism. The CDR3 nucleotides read TGCGCCAGCAGCCAAGGGGGGACAACTAATGAAAAACTGTTTTTT. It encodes CASSQGGTTNEKLFF.